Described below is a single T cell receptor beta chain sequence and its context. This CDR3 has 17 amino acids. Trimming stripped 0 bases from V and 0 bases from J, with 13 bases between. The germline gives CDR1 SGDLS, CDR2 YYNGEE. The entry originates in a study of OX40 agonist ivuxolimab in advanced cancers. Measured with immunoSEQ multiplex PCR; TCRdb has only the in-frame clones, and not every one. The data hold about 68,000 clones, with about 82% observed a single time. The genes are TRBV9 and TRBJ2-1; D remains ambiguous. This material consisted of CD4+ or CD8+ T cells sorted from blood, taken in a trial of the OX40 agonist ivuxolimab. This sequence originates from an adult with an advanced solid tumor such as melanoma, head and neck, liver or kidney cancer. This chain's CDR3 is CASSVGPTQSSYNEQFF. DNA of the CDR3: TGTGCCAGCAGCGTAGGGCCCACTCAGAGCTCCTACAATGAGCAGTTCTTC.